This TCR beta chain was documented in a study of shared clonotypes between healthy human individuals (dated by TCRdb to 2019 to 2021). With regard to the full study: The cohort comprised a couple of women and a few men aged 18 to 49 years. For each donor, CD4 naive and CD4 memory were each given three plates, CD8 naive was given two plates, and CD8 memory was given one plate. To estimate repertoire size and how much clonotype sharing occurs between individuals, the study deeply sequenced the blood TCR repertoires of roughly 5 healthy adults. To increase sequencing depth and limit assay-specific biases, different laboratories used diverse techniques to prepare libraries and sequence TCR repertoires. Leukapheresis yielded between about 0.85 and 9 billion PBMCs per donor.

General findings and caveats noted by the study authors: When a few donors were compared, the shared fraction of clonotypes was about 5.2% for naive CD4, approximately 3.3% for naive CD8, roughly 2.3% for memory CD4, and approximately 0.4% for memory CD8. Higher generation probabilities were observed for clonotypes shared by all four sorted-subset donors than for non-shared clonotypes. Sampling was restricted to blood, and TCR repertoires in tissues likely differ from the TCR repertoires found in blood. Incomplete sequencing was indicated by rarefaction of sorted-subset datasets, despite the large sequencing depth. Because the study included only a small number of donors, the genetic and exposure-history diversity represented was limited. Larger estimated clonotype richness was generally found for naive subsets than for memory subsets. Pairwise subsampling led to the expectation that sequencing depth would affect the degree of clonotype sharing among donors.

As regards this clone: This clone's antigen is unknown. Per-nucleotide qualities are absent, and no much larger clonotype sits a single base away.

The CDR3 measures 16 amino acids from cysteine to phenylalanine. Only CDR3 DNA remains: 48 bases, in frame from the first base. The germline V and J ends show losses of 7 bases and 2 bases respectively, and no gene match explains 11 bases of the junction. CDR1 and CDR2 are read off the germline V gene (reference sequence) as LNHDA and SQIVND. Healthy HIV-negative adults with no recently reported acute infections or vaccinations were included as donors. All donors were Caucasian adults living in Nashville, Tennessee, USA. CD4+ T cells were enriched by magnetic negative selection, after which naive cells were positively selected on CD45RA and the negative fraction was taken as the memory subset. Blood was collected by leukapheresis, and PBMCs were isolated by Ficoll-Histopaque density gradient centrifugation and then cryopreserved in liquid nitrogen vapor phase. Analytical flow cytometry was used to check the purity and quantity of every magnetically sorted T cell population. Genomic DNA was isolated from every sorted fraction and measured by UV absorbance on a Nanodrop 2000c.

Using the deep immunoSEQ assay, TCR CDR3 regions were amplified from genomic DNA by multiplex PCR. For each cell subset, the extracted genomic DNA was distributed evenly across all wells of several immunoSEQ 96-well plates, and each plate served as one replicate. For sorted subsets, about 200 ng genomic DNA, equal to 30,000 or so T cell genomes, was loaded into each replicate PCR. Purified libraries were quantified with a Qubit 3.0 fluorometer, sized on a Bioanalyzer 2100, and re-quantified with the KAPA Library Quantification kit. Every immunoSEQ 96-well plate was sequenced on a dedicated single-read 150-cycle Illumina NextSeq 550 flow cell. As for the original processing: The immunoSEQ output contained only junctional sequences without quality scores, so filtering could not match that applied to full-length reads. Sequences were annotated with PyIR, a Python wrapper for IgBLAST v1.9, using IMGT germline references to assign V/J genes and CDR3. Reads were removed for weak V/J assignments (E-value above 1e-6), missing CDR3, stop codons, out-of-frame junctions, or ambiguous translated residues. V3J clonotypes were defined as sequences sharing the same inferred V gene, J gene, and CDR3 amino acid sequence. To compute the percentage overlap between repertoires, the number of shared unique clonotypes was divided by the size of the smaller repertoire. Richness of each repertoire was evaluated using RTK rarefaction, the Chao1 estimator, and Recon v2.1 estimates of unobserved clonotypes. OLGA was used to compute generation probabilities for all TCRbeta clonotypes that the gDNA method yielded from a handful of donors. TCRdb's version of the immuneACCESS table is confined to in-frame rearrangements and falls short of the full clone set. An unresolved V gene accounts for under half of the shortfall where checked; the remainder is of unknown origin. D and trimming were read from the DNA, whereas the V and J calls and clone size are those reported in that table. Across this sample there are around 1 million clones, with 60% to 85% seen only once. Clones ranked in the top ten supply about 1.5% of the sample.

The sequenced sample consisted of memory CD4+ T cells sorted from blood. This specimen's cell subset or site label, interpreted: CD45RA-negative fraction. The receptor was isolated from a man aged 18 to 29 in good health. The chain is assembled from TRBV19 and TRBJ1-5, with 7 junctional bases fitting TRBD1. The bases read TGTGCCAGTATTGGGAGAGGGGGCAGGGGCAATCAGCCCCAGCATTTT. Its protein reads: CASIGRGGRGNQPQHF. Reference TRBV19 and TRBJ1-5 proteins supply the regions before and after the CDR3; the full variable domain is: DGGITQSPKYLFRKEGQNVTLSCEQNLNHDAMYWYRQDPGQGLRLIYYSQIVNDFQKGDIAEGYSVSREKKESFPLTVTSAQKNPTAFYLCASIGRGGRGNQPQHFGDGTRLSIL.